The entry below gives a single T cell receptor (beta chain) sequence along with its context. Time point denoted: pretreatment peripheral blood. Urothelial carcinoma affected the patients, and it was locally advanced or metastatic. The data were produced by immunoSEQ multiplex PCR, yet TCRdb's version contains in-frame clones alone and is incomplete. This sample yields tens of thousands of clones, of which 85% are seen a single time; about 6.7% belongs to the top ten. The data derive from a study of PD-L1 blockade in urothelial cancer. Study-wide background: Specimens of blood held a median count of roughly 150,000 T cells.

The germline gives CDR1 MNHEY, CDR2 SMNVEV (reference sequence). Trimming took off 5 bases at V and 4 bases at J, with 13 bases between the two ends. This CDR3 region has 14 residues. The source material was PBMCs, sampled around atezolizumab (anti-PD-L1) treatment. V gene TRBV27 combines with J gene TRBJ2-3; D remains ambiguous. The source is a man aged 40-55 years with urothelial cancer. The CDR3 sequence: CASSLRSFPDTQYF. CDR3 sequence (DNA): TGTGCCAGCAGTCTCCGGTCTTTCCCAGATACGCAGTATTTT.